The table lists the clone carrying this T cell receptor (beta chain) with many counts. Its cognate antigen is unknown. The data are from a study of identical twins. Overall study results and limits: Out-of-frame alpha sequences shared by twins were enriched for low generation probability. Twins shared beta out-of-frame sequences in excess, but this excess was weaker.

TCRdb re-derived calls from the 5' RACE reads in MiXCR, one entry per CDR3 protein. The sample lists about 690,000 distinct CDR3 sequences; roughly 6% were seen once. The CDR3 has 11 residues. Germline CDR1 SQVTM, CDR2 ANQGSEA. J gave up 6 bases and V 8 bases, and 4 bases lay outside the gene matches. The rearrangement links TRBV29-1 to TRBJ1-2; 9 bases align to TRBD1. Sequencing was performed on naive T cells sorted from blood. The clonotype originates from a man aged 18 to 30 in good health. The CDR3 DNA reads TGCAGCACGGACAGGGGACATGGCTACACCTTC. It is translated as CSTDRGHGYTF.